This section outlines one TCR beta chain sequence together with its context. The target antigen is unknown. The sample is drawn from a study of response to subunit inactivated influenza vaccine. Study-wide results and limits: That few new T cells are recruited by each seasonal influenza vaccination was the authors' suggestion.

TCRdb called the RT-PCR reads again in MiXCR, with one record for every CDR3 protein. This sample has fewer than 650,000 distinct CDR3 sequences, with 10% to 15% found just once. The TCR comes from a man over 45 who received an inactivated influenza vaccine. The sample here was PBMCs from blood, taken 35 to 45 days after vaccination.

CDR3 DNA: TGCGCCACCTCCTCTATTAGCGGGGTTACAGATACGCAGTATTTT. The encoded protein is CATSSISGVTDTQYF. The V and J genes are TRBV10-2 and TRBJ2-3; 8 bases align to TRBD2. Germline assignment: CDR1 WSHSY and CDR2 SAAADI. CDR3 size: 15 residues. V shed 10 bases and J 3 bases; nucleotides not matched to a gene: 12.